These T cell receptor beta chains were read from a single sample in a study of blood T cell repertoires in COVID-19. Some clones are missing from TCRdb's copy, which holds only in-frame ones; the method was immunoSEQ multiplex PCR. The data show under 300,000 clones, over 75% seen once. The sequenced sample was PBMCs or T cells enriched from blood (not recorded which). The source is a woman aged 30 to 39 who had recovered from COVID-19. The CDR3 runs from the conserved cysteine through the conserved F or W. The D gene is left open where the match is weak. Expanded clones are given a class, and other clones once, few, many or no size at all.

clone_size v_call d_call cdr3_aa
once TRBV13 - CASSSTSGAENEKLFF
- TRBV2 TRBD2 CASSVLFSGSMGSGELFF
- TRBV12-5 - CASGLGIRGEQFF
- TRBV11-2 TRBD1 CASSADRGPGNTIYF
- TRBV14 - CASSPLALPSYEQYF
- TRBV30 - CAWTFYNSPLHF
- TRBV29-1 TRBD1 CSAQDRGGSPLHF
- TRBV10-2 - CASSPSILSNQPQHF
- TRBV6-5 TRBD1 CASSFEGAMDYGYTF
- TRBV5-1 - CASSLTPGRDGELFF
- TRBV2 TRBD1 CASSRDSYEQYF
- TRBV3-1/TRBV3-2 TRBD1 CASSLRGGHGYTF
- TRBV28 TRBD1 CASSFVDRGPGGYTF
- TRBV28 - CASSLEGRGNSPLHF
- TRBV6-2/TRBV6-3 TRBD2 CASSYAGLSSYEQYF